This T cell receptor (beta chain) came from a study of blood T cell repertoires in COVID-19. Measured with immunoSEQ multiplex PCR; TCRdb has only the in-frame clones, and not every one. The table lists around 180,000 clones, 82% of them singletons. The germline gives CDR1 SGDLS, CDR2 YYNGEE. Between the trimmed V and J ends, which lost 4 bases and 6 bases, there was a span of 11 bases. The length of the CDR3 is 13 residues. The TCR comes from a woman in her 30s with acute or convalescent COVID-19. Sequenced input: peripheral blood. The V call is TRBV9, the J call TRBJ2-1; D is unclear. This CDR3 reads CASSTTLSNEQFF. CDR3 sequence (DNA): TGTGCCAGCAGCACCACCCTTAGCAATGAGCAGTTCTTC.